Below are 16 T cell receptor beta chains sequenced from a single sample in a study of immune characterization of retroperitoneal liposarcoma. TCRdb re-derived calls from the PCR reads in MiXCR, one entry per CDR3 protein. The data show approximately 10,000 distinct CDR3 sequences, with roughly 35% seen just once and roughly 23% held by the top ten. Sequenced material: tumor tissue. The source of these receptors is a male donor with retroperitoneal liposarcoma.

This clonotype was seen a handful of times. CDR3 coding DNA: TGTGCCAGCAGCGTTCTCCGCGGACAGGGAGAGACCCAGTACTTC. Amino acid sequence: CASSVLRGQGETQYF. The gene calls are TRBV9 and TRBJ2-5; TRBD1 aligns across 8 bases. V was clipped by 2 bases and J by 4 bases; unmatched bases: 7. The germline V gene encodes CDR1 SGDLS and CDR2 YYNGEE. The CDR3 has 15 amino acids.

The CDR3 region is CASSAGPLNIQYF. CDR3 nucleotides: TGTGCCAGCAGTGCGGGCCCGCTAAACATTCAGTACTTC. This rearrangement joins TRBV6-1 to TRBJ2-4; no clear D gene. This CDR3 comprises 13 residues. Germline V gene lookup returns CDR1 MNHNS and CDR2 SASEGT. V lost 4 bases and J lost 6, with 10 bases in between.

The CDR3 nucleotides are TGTGCCAGCAGTTACTCTCCTAGCGGTACCTACGAGCAGTACTTC. It is translated as CASSYSPSGTYEQYF. The chain couples TRBV6-5 to TRBJ2-1; 7 nucleotides line up with TRBD2. The DNA end is more similar to TRBJ2-7, so the J call may be wrong. The length of the CDR3 is 15 residues. Germline-derived CDR1 and CDR2 are MNHEY and SVGAGI.

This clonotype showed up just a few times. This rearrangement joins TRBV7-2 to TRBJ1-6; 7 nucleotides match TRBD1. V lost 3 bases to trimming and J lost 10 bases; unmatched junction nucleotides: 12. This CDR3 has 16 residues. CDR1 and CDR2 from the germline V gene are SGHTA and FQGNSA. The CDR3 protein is CASSFRGQGVRSPLHF. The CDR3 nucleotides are TGTGCCAGCAGCTTCAGGGGCCAGGGGGTAAGGTCACCCCTCCACTTT.

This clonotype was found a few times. The CDR3 DNA sequence: TGTGCCAGCAGCAAGTGGCAGGGGAGCTCCTACGAGCAGTTCTTC. This sequence encodes CASSKWQGSSYEQFF. The chain is built from TRBV7-6 and TRBJ2-1, with D possibly matching TRBD1 (6 bases). V lost 5 bases and J 10 bases, leaving 21 bases between the germline ends. This CDR3 spans 15 amino acids. Germline V gives CDR1 SGHVS, CDR2 FNYEAQ.

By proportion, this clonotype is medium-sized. The CDR3 region has the DNA TGTGCCAGCATTTCTGAACCCGGGACAAGCTATGGCTACACCTTC. Its protein product is CASISEPGTSYGYTF. The V call is TRBV6-1, the J call TRBJ1-2; D is perhaps TRBD1 (6 bases). Germline assignment: CDR1 MNHNS and CDR2 SASEGT. The CDR3 contains 15 residues. Trimming cost V 7 bases and J 4 bases, with 19 bases left between them.

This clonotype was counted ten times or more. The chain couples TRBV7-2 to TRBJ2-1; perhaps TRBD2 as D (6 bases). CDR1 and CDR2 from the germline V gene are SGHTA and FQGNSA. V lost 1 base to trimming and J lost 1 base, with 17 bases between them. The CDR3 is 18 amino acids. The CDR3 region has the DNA TGTGCCAGCAGCTTAGTTGTGTGGGAGGCAGGTTCCTACAATGAGCAGTTCTTC. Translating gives CASSLVVWEAGSYNEQFF.

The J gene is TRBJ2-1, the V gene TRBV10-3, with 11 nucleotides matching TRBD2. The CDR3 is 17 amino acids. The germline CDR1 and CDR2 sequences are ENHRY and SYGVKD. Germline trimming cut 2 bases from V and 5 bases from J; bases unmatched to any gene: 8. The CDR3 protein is CAISERIAGGNNNEQFF. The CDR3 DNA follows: TGTGCCATCAGTGAGAGGATAGCGGGGGGGAACAACAATGAGCAGTTCTTC.

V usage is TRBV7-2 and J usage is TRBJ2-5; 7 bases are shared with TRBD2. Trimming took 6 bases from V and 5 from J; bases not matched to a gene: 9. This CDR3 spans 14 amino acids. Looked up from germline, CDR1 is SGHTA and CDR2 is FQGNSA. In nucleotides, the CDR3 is TGTGCCAGCAGGGATGGGGGGGGAGAGGAGACCCAGTACTTC. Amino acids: CASRDGGGEETQYF.

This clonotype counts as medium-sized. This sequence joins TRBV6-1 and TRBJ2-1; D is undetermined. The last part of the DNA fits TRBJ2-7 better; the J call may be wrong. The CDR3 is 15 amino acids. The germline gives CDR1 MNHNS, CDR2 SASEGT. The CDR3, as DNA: TGTGCCAGCAGTCAGGCTACATACCGGCTTAATGAGCAGTACTTC. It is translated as CASSQATYRLNEQYF.

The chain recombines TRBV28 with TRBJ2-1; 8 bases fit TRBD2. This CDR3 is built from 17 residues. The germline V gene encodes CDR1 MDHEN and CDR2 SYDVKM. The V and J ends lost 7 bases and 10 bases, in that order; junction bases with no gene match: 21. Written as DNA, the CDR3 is TGTGCCAGCACCCTTTCCCTTTTCGGGACTAGTCACTACGAGCAGTTCTTC. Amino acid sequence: CASTLSLFGTSHYEQFF.

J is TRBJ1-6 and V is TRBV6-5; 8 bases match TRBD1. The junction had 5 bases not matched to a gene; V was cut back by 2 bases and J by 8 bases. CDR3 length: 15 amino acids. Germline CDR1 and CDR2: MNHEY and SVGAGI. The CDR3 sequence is CASSYTTGEDSPLHF. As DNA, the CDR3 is TGTGCCAGCAGTTACACGACAGGGGAGGATTCACCCCTCCACTTT.

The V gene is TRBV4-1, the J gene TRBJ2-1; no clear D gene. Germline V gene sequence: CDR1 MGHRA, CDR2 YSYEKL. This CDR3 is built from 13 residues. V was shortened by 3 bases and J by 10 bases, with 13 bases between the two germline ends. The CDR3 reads CASSHGSVSEQFF. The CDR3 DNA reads TGCGCCAGCAGCCATGGGTCCGTCAGCGAGCAGTTCTTC.

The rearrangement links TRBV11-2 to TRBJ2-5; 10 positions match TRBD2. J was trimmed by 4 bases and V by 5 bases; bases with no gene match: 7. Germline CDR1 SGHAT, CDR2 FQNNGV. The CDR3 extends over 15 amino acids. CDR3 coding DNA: TGTGCCAGCAGCCCAACTAGCGGGACGGGAGAGACCCAGTACTTC. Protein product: CASSPTSGTGETQYF.

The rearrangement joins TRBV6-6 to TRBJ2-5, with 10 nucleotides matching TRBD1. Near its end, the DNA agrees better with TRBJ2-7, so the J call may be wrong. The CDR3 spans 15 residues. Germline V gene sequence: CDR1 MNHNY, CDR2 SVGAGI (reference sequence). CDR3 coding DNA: TGTGCCAGCAAGCGCGGGACAGGGGATTCCAACGAGCAGTACTTC. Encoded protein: CASKRGTGDSNEQYF.

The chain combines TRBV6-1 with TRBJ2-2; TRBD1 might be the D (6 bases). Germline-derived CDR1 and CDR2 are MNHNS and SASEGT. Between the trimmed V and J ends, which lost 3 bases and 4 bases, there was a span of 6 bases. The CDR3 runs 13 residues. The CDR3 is CASSETGTGELFF. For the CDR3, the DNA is TGTGCCAGCAGTGAGACAGGCACCGGGGAGCTGTTTTTT.